This TCR beta chain is from a study of blood T cells in healthy people across ages. Alongside a J-beta primer mix, a sample-barcoded 5' primer served in a second PCR lasting roughly 6 to 12 cycles. TCRdb processed the 5' RACE reads anew with MiXCR; each CDR3 protein has one entry. This sample carries approximately 1,700,000 distinct CDR3 sequences, around 42% of them seen once, and the ten largest clones take about 23%. Per the germline V gene, CDR1 is SGHVS and CDR2 is FNYEAQ. J was trimmed by 5 bases and V by 1 base; bases with no gene match: 8. CDR3 length: 16 residues. The chain links TRBV7-6 to TRBJ1-1, with TRBD1 matching 9 bases. This sequence originates from a human donor in good health. Sequencing was performed on blood. The CDR3 protein is CASSLDVFGQGTEAFF. The CDR3 DNA is TGTGCCAGCAGCTTAGATGTGTTCGGACAGGGGACTGAAGCTTTCTTT.